A single sample is the source of the 28 T cell receptor beta chains below, sequenced in a study of blood T cell repertoires in COVID-19. Method: immunoSEQ multiplex PCR; TCRdb's copy keeps in-frame clones and lacks some. The repertoire consists of about 120,000 clones, with 84% occurring once and the leading ten covering under 4%. Source material: PBMCs or T cells enriched from blood (not recorded which). Source of these receptors: a woman aged 25 to 45 who had recovered from COVID-19.

This clone has just a few counts. The genes are TRBV7-9 and TRBJ2-1, with 10 nucleotides matching TRBD1. The junction had 5 bases not matched to a gene; V was cut back by 5 bases and J by 1 base. The CDR3 is 16 amino acids. Looked up from germline, CDR1 is SEHNR and CDR2 is FQNEAQ (reference sequence). CDR3: CASSPGTGVSYNEQFF. In nucleotides, the CDR3 is TGTGCCAGCAGCCCCGGGACAGGGGTGTCCTACAATGAGCAGTTCTTC.

The chain carries TRBV2 and TRBJ1-5, with 12 bases that match TRBD1. Per germline, CDR1 SNHLY and CDR2 FYNNEI. CDR3 length equals 17 residues. V shed 5 bases, J shed 7 bases, and the junction held 12 bases outside the gene matches. Written as DNA, the CDR3 is TGTGCCAGCAGTAACGCGGGACAGGGGGCGAAGGAACAGCCCCAGCATTTT. Protein: CASSNAGQGAKEQPQHF.

J is TRBJ1-1 and V is TRBV5-1; no reliable D call. The CDR3 is 14 amino acids. Germline CDR1 reads SGHRS; CDR2 reads YFSETQ. Trimming stripped 4 bases from V and 1 base from J, with 11 bases between. The CDR3 loop is CASSRVRSNTEAFF. CDR3 nucleotides: TGCGCCAGCAGCCGGGTACGGTCGAACACTGAAGCTTTCTTT.

The V gene is TRBV28, the J gene TRBJ1-1; D might be TRBD1 (6 bases). Looked up from germline, CDR1 is MDHEN and CDR2 is SYDVKM. The germline V and J ends were trimmed by 7 bases and 1 base, with 19 bases remaining between them. The CDR3 length is 16 residues. CDR3 amino acids: CASNLHGGAGNTEAFF. The CDR3 DNA reads TGTGCCAGCAACCTTCACGGGGGGGCCGGGAACACTGAAGCTTTCTTT.

This chain links TRBV7-2 with TRBJ1-2; 9 bases align to TRBD1. The V gene's germline CDR1 is SGHTA and CDR2 FQGNSA. J gave up 5 bases and V 4 bases, and 5 bases lay outside the gene matches. CDR3 length equals 14 residues. The DNA of the CDR3 is TGTGCCAGCAGCTCCGCCGGGACAGGGTATGGCTACACCTTC. It yields the protein CASSSAGTGYGYTF.

This clone came up once. The chain employs TRBV30 and TRBJ2-1; D tentatively fits TRBD1 or TRBD2 (6 bases each). Trimming shortened V by 5 bases and J by 5 bases, and 19 bases separated the two germline ends. This CDR3 is 15 amino acids long. Germline loops: CDR1 GTSNPN, CDR2 SVGIG (reference sequence). CDR3 region: CAWGGLGTGDNEQFF. The CDR3 nucleotides read TGTGCCTGGGGGGGGCTCGGGACTGGAGACAATGAGCAGTTCTTC. The full variable domain, completed using reference TRBV30 and TRBJ2-1, is SQTIHQWPATLVQPVGSPLSLECTVEGTSNPNLYWYRQAAGRGLQLLFYSVGIGQISSEVPQNLSASRPQDRQFILSSKKLLLSDSGFYLCAWGGLGTGDNEQFFGPGTRLTVL.

This clone was found once. This chain connects TRBV2 to TRBJ2-2; 7 nucleotides agree with TRBD2. The length of the CDR3 is 15 residues. V was clipped by 6 bases and J by 6 bases; unmatched bases: 10. Germline CDR1 reads SNHLY; CDR2 reads FYNNEI. CDR3 nucleotide sequence: TGTGCCAGCAGAAGGAAGGGAGGGGCCCCCGGGGAGCTGTTTTTT. This gives the protein CASRRKGGAPGELFF.

The chain couples TRBV6-2 or TRBV6-3 to TRBJ1-5, with 8 positions matching TRBD1. CDR1 and CDR2 from the germline V gene are MNHEY and SVGEGT. J lost 6 bases, V lost 5 bases, and 12 bases had no gene match. The CDR3 spans 16 residues. The CDR3 loop reads CASSTWTGRSTQPQHF. DNA for the CDR3: TGTGCCAGCAGTACCTGGACAGGGAGGTCGACTCAGCCCCAGCATTTT.

The rearrangement joins TRBV4-1 to TRBJ1-2; no reliable D call. V gave up 0 bases and J gave up 5 bases, with 13 bases separating them. Looked up from germline, CDR1 is MGHRA and CDR2 is YSYEKL. CDR3 length: 15 residues. This CDR3 is CASSQDVSVPYGYTF. CDR3 DNA: TGCGCCAGCAGCCAAGATGTCAGCGTCCCTTATGGCTACACCTTC.

This chain links TRBV11-3 with TRBJ2-3, with D uncertain. This CDR3 comprises 12 residues. Trimming cost V 4 bases and J 2 bases, with 4 bases left between them. Germline V CDR1 and CDR2: SGHNT, YENEEA. The CDR3 nucleotides read TGTGCCAGCAGCTCCCACACAGATACGCAGTATTTT. Translating gives CASSSHTDTQYF.

The V call is TRBV11-2, the J call TRBJ2-1; possibly TRBD1 for D (5 bases). Germline CDR1 is SGHAT and CDR2 is FQNNGV. There are 13 residues in the CDR3. V was clipped by 1 base and J by 9 bases, with 10 bases between them. The CDR3 bases are TGTGCCAGCAGCTTAGTTGCTAGGGGTGAGCAGTTCTTC. Protein: CASSLVARGEQFF.

The chain employs TRBV18 and TRBJ1-6; no firm D call. The CDR3 covers 14 residues. The germline gives CDR1 KGHSH, CDR2 LQKENI. The V end was cut by 5 bases, the J end by 7 bases, with 12 bases between. The CDR3 loop reads CASSDRHRNSPLHF. The DNA for the CDR3 is TGTGCCAGCTCAGACCGACACCGAAATTCACCCCTCCACTTT. Complete variable domain (other parts from reference TRBV18 and TRBJ1-6): NAGVMQNPRHLVRRRGQEARLRCSPMKGHSHVYWYRQLPEEGLKFMVYLQKENIIDESGMPKERFSAEFPKEGPSILRIQQVVRGDSAAYFCASSDRHRNSPLHFGNGTRLTVT.

The V and J genes are TRBV9 and TRBJ1-2; D possibly corresponds to TRBD1 (6 bases). Germline CDR1 reads SGDLS; CDR2 reads YYNGEE. Trimming stripped 4 bases from V and 2 bases from J, with 9 bases between. The CDR3 is 13 residues long. CDR3 sequence reads: CASSKGQNYGYTF. DNA for the CDR3: TGTGCCAGCAGCAAAGGACAGAACTATGGCTACACCTTC.

V is TRBV14 and J is TRBJ1-5; a possible D gene is TRBD1 (6 bases). The germline V gene encodes CDR1 SGHDN and CDR2 FVKESK. This CDR3 spans 17 amino acids. The V end was cut by 0 bases, the J end by 5 bases, with 17 bases between. The CDR3 is CASSQDRRTVGDQPQHF. The CDR3 bases are TGTGCCAGCAGCCAAGATCGGAGGACAGTTGGAGATCAGCCCCAGCATTTT.

V is TRBV2 and J is TRBJ1-2; 8 bases are a match to TRBD1. Germline CDR1 and CDR2: SNHLY and FYNNEI. Unmatched junction bases numbered 10, after V lost 2 bases and J lost 8 bases. The CDR3 is 15 amino acids. CDR3 coding DNA: TGTGCCAGCAGTGAACGGTTGGCCAGGGGGCAGGGCTACACCTTC. Its protein product is CASSERLARGQGYTF. Using reference TRBV2 and TRBJ1-2 for the parts outside the CDR3, the full variable domain is EPEVTQTPSHQVTQMGQEVILRCVPISNHLYFYWYRQILGQKVEFLVSFYNNEISEKSEIFDDQFSVERPDGSNFTLKIRSTKLEDSAMYFCASSERLARGQGYTFGSGTRLTVV.

The chain carries TRBV5-1 and TRBJ2-7; 10 nucleotides match TRBD2. V lost 3 bases to trimming and J lost 2 bases; unmatched junction nucleotides: 5. The CDR3 consists of 15 residues. CDR1 is SGHRS, CDR2 YFSETQ, per germline. CDR3 nucleotides: TGCGCCAGCAGCTGGGCAACTAGCGGGGCCTACGAGCAGTACTTC. Translating it yields CASSWATSGAYEQYF. Full variable domain (missing parts from reference TRBV5-1 and TRBJ2-7): KAGVTQTPRYLIKTRGQQVTLSCSPISGHRSVSWYQQTPGQGLQFLFEYFSETQRNKGNFPGRFSGRQFSNSRSEMNVSTLELGDSALYLCASSWATSGAYEQYFGPGTRLTVT.

The chain couples TRBV27 to TRBJ2-7; a weak D match, TRBD2 (6 bases). Germline V gene lookup returns CDR1 MNHEY and CDR2 SMNVEV (reference sequence). V lost 1 base and J 3 bases, leaving 22 bases between the germline ends. The CDR3 is 18 amino acids. The CDR3 coding sequence is TGTGCCAGCAGTTTATATGGCGGTATAGCGGCGGAGAACTACGAGCAGTACTTC. Translation gives CASSLYGGIAAENYEQYF.

This chain links TRBV7-9 with TRBJ1-6; 9 nucleotides agree with TRBD1. Germline V gives CDR1 SEHNR, CDR2 FQNEAQ (reference sequence). J gave up 9 bases and V 2 bases, and 8 bases lay outside the gene matches. The CDR3 extends over 16 amino acids. The CDR3 sequence is CASSLPGTGKSSPLHF. DNA of the CDR3: TGTGCCAGCAGCTTACCCGGGACAGGGAAGTCTTCACCCCTCCACTTT.

The chain recombines TRBV9 with TRBJ2-3, with 12 bases aligning to TRBD2. The CDR3 contains 15 residues. The ends lost 4 bases at V and 2 bases at J; junction bases unmatched: 2. The germline V gene encodes CDR1 SGDLS and CDR2 YYNGEE. This CDR3 is CASSWTSGITDTQYF. CDR3 nucleotide sequence: TGTGCCAGCAGCTGGACTAGCGGGATCACAGATACGCAGTATTTT.

The chain has TRBV6-2 or TRBV6-3 and TRBJ1-1; D remains unclear. Germline V gene lookup returns CDR1 MNHEY and CDR2 SVGEGT. Trimming shortened V by 6 bases and J by 11 bases, and 13 bases separated the two germline ends. The CDR3 spans 11 residues. The CDR3 spells CASSNVGRAFF. As DNA, the CDR3 is TGTGCCAGCAGCAACGTGGGCAGGGCTTTCTTT.

The V gene is TRBV6-2 or TRBV6-3, the J gene TRBJ1-4; D not resolved. V lost 0 bases, J lost 5 bases, and 10 bases lay in between. The CDR3 extends over 15 amino acids. From germline, CDR1 is MNHEY and CDR2 SVGEGT. CDR3 coding DNA: TGTGCCAGCAGTTACTCCGGGAGAAACAATGAAAAACTGTTTTTT. It codes for CASSYSGRNNEKLFF.

The chain's CDR3 is CASSFDRGHASPLHF. The CDR3 DNA reads TGTGCCAGCAGCTTCGACAGGGGGCACGCTTCACCCCTCCACTTT. V is TRBV5-4 and J is TRBJ1-6, with 10 bases matching TRBD1. The CDR3 totals 15 residues. The V and J ends lost 2 bases and 9 bases, in that order; junction bases with no gene match: 5. Germline-derived CDR1 and CDR2 are SGHNT and YYREEE (reference sequence).

The genes are TRBV4-3 and TRBJ2-1, with 13 bases identical to TRBD2. Per germline, CDR1 LGHNA and CDR2 YSLEER. V was pared by 1 base and J by 2 bases, with 2 bases of the junction left unmatched. The CDR3 loop spans 17 amino acids. CDR3 region: CASSQVGTSGAYNEQFF. For the CDR3, the DNA is TGCGCCAGCAGCCAAGTGGGGACTAGCGGGGCCTACAATGAGCAGTTCTTC.

This clone was detected a few times. The gene calls are TRBV28 and TRBJ1-1, with TRBD1 identical over 8 bases. After removal of 7 bases from V and 4 bases from J, the junction contained 11 bases not matched to a gene. Germline lookup yields CDR1 MDHEN and CDR2 SYDVKM. The CDR3 runs 15 residues. In DNA, the CDR3 is TGTGCCAGCACATCAGGGGGCCCCAAAGGCACTGAAGCTTTCTTT. The encoded protein is CASTSGGPKGTEAFF.

This rearrangement joins TRBV18 to TRBJ2-3; D is possibly TRBD2 (6 bases). Germline values: CDR1 KGHSH, CDR2 LQKENI. The V end was cut by 3 bases, the J end by 8 bases, with 15 bases between. The CDR3 is made up of 14 amino acids. Written as DNA, the CDR3 is TGTGCCAGCTCACCGTGGGGTGTGGAGGGTACGCAGTATTTT. Translation: CASSPWGVEGTQYF.

The chain has TRBV28 and TRBJ1-5, with D uncertain. CDR1 is MDHEN, CDR2 SYDVKM, per germline. Trimming removed 3 bases from V and 2 bases from J, with 14 bases in between. There are 16 residues in the CDR3. In DNA, the CDR3 is TGTGCCAGCAGTTTTAATGGGGAGTTGGGCAATCAGCCCCAGCATTTT. Residues: CASSFNGELGNQPQHF.

V and J are TRBV5-5 and TRBJ2-3, with 8 bases lining up with TRBD2. The CDR3 has 16 amino acids. CDR1 is SGHKS and CDR2 is YYEKEE in the germline V gene (reference sequence). Trimming took 2 bases from V and 4 from J; bases not matched to a gene: 9. CDR3 amino acids: CASSFSLAGGPDTQYF. CDR3 bases: TGTGCCAGCAGCTTCAGCCTGGCGGGAGGTCCAGATACGCAGTATTTT.

This rearrangement joins TRBV5-8 to TRBJ1-1; D gene ambiguous. The CDR3 length is 12 residues. Trimming left V 4 bases short and J 8 bases short, with 12 bases between. Germline V gene lookup returns CDR1 SGHTS and CDR2 YDEGEE. Here the CDR3 DNA reads TGTGCCAGCAGCGACCAGGTCCAAGAAGCTTTCTTT. It codes for CASSDQVQEAFF.